This record covers a single TCR beta chain. This specimen belongs to a study of blood T cell repertoires in COVID-19. Clones were read by immunoSEQ multiplex PCR, and TCRdb kept only the in-frame ones, dropping some. The data hold around 230,000 clones, with around 88% observed a single time. The CDR3 loop spans 17 amino acids. Germline V gene lookup returns CDR1 MNHEY and CDR2 SMNVEV (reference sequence). V dropped 6 bases and J dropped 7; count of bases not matched to a gene: 17. Sequenced material: PBMCs or T cells enriched from blood (not recorded which). V gene TRBV27 combines with J gene TRBJ2-2, with 7 bases lining up with TRBD1. This clonotype was obtained from a woman between 35 and 50 years old with acute COVID-19. CDR3 sequence: CASSATLDRTGHGELFF. The DNA of the CDR3 is TGTGCCAGCAGCGCAACCTTGGACAGGACCGGTCACGGGGAGCTGTTTTTT.